These T cell receptor beta chains were read from a single sample in a study of blood T cells in healthy people across ages. Each CDR3 protein gets one entry after TCRdb re-called the 5' RACE reads with MiXCR. The top ten hold around 2.1% of the sample, which has about 2 million distinct CDR3 sequences, about 50% seen once. Source material: blood. All receptors come from a middle-aged woman in good health. Each CDR3 is given with its conserved first and last residue. A D gene is named only where the DNA matches it firmly. Clone size is shown for a subset of rows, as once, few, many or a class of expanded clone.

>TRBV10-2|TRBJ2-7|NA|NA
CASNGQQTGEQYF
TGCGCCAGCAACGGACAGCAAACTGGCGAGCAGTACTTC
>TRBV5-1|TRBJ2-7|TRBD1|many
CASSSLGQTYEQYF
TGCGCCAGCAGCTCATTGGGACAGACCTACGAGCAGTACTTC
>TRBV6-5|TRBJ2-1|TRBD1|NA
CASREGGTGVNEQFF
TGTGCCAGCAGAGAGGGAGGGACAGGGGTCAATGAGCAGTTCTTC
>TRBV12-3/TRBV12-4|TRBJ2-4|NA|NA
CAGSLRARLAKNIQYF
TGTGCCGGCAGTTTAAGGGCTCGGCTAGCCAAAAACATTCAGTACTTC
>TRBV7-2|TRBJ2-7|NA|few
CASTPGLDDGEQYF
TGTGCCAGCACCCCGGGGCTCGATGATGGTGAGCAGTACTTC
>TRBV20-1|TRBJ2-1|NA|NA
CSARDPGSSGQFF
TGCAGTGCTAGAGATCCGGGATCCTCGGGCCAGTTCTTC
>TRBV6-2/TRBV6-3|TRBJ2-3|NA|few
CASSGRGRHSGNTQYF
TGTGCCAGCAGCGGACGGGGGCGCCACTCAGGAAATACGCAGTATTTT
>TRBV7-9|TRBJ2-5|NA|few
CASSLNSGSQETQYF
TGTGCCAGCAGCTTAAATTCTGGTAGCCAAGAGACCCAGTACTTC
>TRBV18|TRBJ2-7|NA|NA
CASSLGDTSDEQYF
TGTGCCAGCTCACTCGGGGACACTTCCGACGAGCAGTACTTC
>TRBV18|TRBJ2-1|NA|NA
CASSPGHSCNEQFF
TGTGCCAGCTCACCGGGACATAGCTGCAATGAGCAGTTCTTC
>TRBV7-2|TRBJ2-5|TRBD2|NA
CASSFVSAGGWVQETQYF
TGTGCCAGCAGCTTTGTGAGCGCGGGGGGGTGGGTTCAAGAGACCCAGTACTTC
>TRBV7-2|TRBJ2-7|TRBD2|NA
CASSFAGGAQEYEQYF
TGTGCCAGCAGCTTCGCGGGGGGGGCGCAGGAGTACGAGCAGTACTTC
>TRBV7-2|TRBJ1-2|TRBD1|few
CASSSRTGSGYTF
TGTGCCAGCAGCTCGAGGACAGGGTCCGGCTACACCTTC
>TRBV12-3/TRBV12-4|TRBJ2-5|NA|NA
CASSLGNTWYF
TGTGCCAGCAGTTTAGGGAATACATGGTACTTC
>TRBV20-1|TRBJ1-2|TRBD1|few
CSLFGPGQANYGYTF
TGCAGTCTTTTTGGGCCGGGACAGGCCAACTATGGCTACACCTTC
>TRBV20-1|TRBJ2-7|NA|NA
CSARSGRSYEQYF
TGCAGTGCTAGAAGTGGGAGATCCTACGAGCAGTACTTC
>TRBV28|TRBJ2-1|NA|NA
CASSPPGHPNEQFF
TGTGCCAGCAGTCCCCCGGGACACCCCAATGAGCAGTTCTTC
>TRBV5-6|TRBJ2-3|TRBD1|many
CASSPGRDRGTDTQYF
TGTGCCAGCAGCCCTGGGCGGGACAGGGGCACAGATACGCAGTATTTT
>TRBV19|TRBJ1-5|NA|NA
CASTEFDMGNQPQHF
TGTGCCAGTACGGAGTTTGATATGGGCAATCAGCCCCAGCATTTT
>TRBV20-1|TRBJ1-2|NA|NA
CSGIRVDYGYTF
TGCAGTGGAATAAGGGTTGACTATGGCTACACCTTC
>TRBV7-9|TRBJ2-1|NA|NA
CASSFSQPLETQFF
TGTGCCAGCAGCTTCTCCCAGCCCCTAGAGACCCAGTTCTTC
>TRBV7-2|TRBJ2-7|NA|many
CASSLAGFSYEQYF
TGTGCCAGCAGCTTAGCGGGGTTCTCCTACGAGCAGTACTTC
>TRBV29-1|TRBJ1-2|NA|NA
CSVDSANYGYTF
TGCAGCGTTGATTCGGCTAACTATGGCTACACCTTC
>TRBV6-2/TRBV6-3|TRBJ1-5|TRBD1|NA
CASSFMTGTRGNQPQHF
TGTGCCAGCAGTTTCATGACAGGGACTCGGGGCAATCAGCCCCAGCATTTT
>TRBV6-5|TRBJ2-5|NA|NA
CASSPYEGETQYF
TGTGCCAGCAGCCCGTATGAGGGAGAGACCCAGTACTTC
>TRBV6-1|TRBJ2-3|NA|NA
CASSPRTYSTDTQYF
TGTGCCAGCAGTCCTCGGACTTATAGCACAGATACGCAGTATTTT
>TRBV24-1|TRBJ2-5|TRBD1|NA
CATSDGGQGDETQYF
TGTGCCACCAGTGATGGGGGACAGGGTGATGAGACCCAGTACTTC
>TRBV15|TRBJ2-1|NA|NA
CATSRGPQGDNEQFF
TGTGCCACCAGCAGAGGACCCCAGGGAGACAATGAGCAGTTCTTC
>TRBV20-1|TRBJ2-1|NA|NA
CSAIEYNEQFF
TGCAGTGCTATCGAATACAATGAGCAGTTCTTC